The clone carrying this T cell receptor beta chain was picked up many times. Its antigen is still unknown. As to time point: pre-sensitization, week 0. Treatment reported: therapeutic diphenylcyclopropenone sensitization with weekly scalp DPC. As the library was built, unique molecular identifiers were attached to individual cDNA molecules. Via MiXCR, TCRdb re-called the RACE reads, giving one row per CDR3 protein. The sample records more than 300,000 distinct CDR3 sequences, approximately 5% being singletons. This specimen comes from a study of human T cells and chemical hapten exposure. About the research overall: Sensitization involved placing 2% DPC onto an approximately 2 cm by approximately 2 cm region of upper inner arm skin. Findings of the study overall: Having alopecia, donors may respond immunologically unlike healthy people.

The CDR3 is 16 residues long. The V end lost 4 bases, the J end lost 0 bases, and 13 bases lay between the germline ends. CDR1 SGHTA and CDR2 FQGNSA come from the germline V gene. The TCR was taken from a woman between 45 and 65 years old with alopecia areata. Some clones in this sample may be carry-over from other donors' samples. The chain couples TRBV7-2 to TRBJ2-1, with a tentative D call TRBD1 (8 bases). Sequences were derived from whole blood, sampled in connection with sensitization to the hapten diphenylcyclopropenone (DPC). CDR3 bases: TGTGCCAGCAGCTCAGGGGGCGGGAGCTCCTACAATGAGCAGTTCTTC. This codes for CASSSGGGSSYNEQFF.